This TCR beta chain stems from a study of T cell changes during pregnancy in multiple sclerosis. Profiled with immunoSEQ multiplex PCR; TCRdb holds only in-frame clones, not every one. The sample lists around 70,000 clones, about 90% occurring once. CDR3 length: 14 amino acids. V dropped 7 bases and J dropped 4 bases, with 17 bases sitting between them. Germline assignment: CDR1 SGHTS and CDR2 YDEGEE. Here the sequenced sample was peripheral blood, taken in the second trimester of pregnancy. This TCR was sampled from a female donor with multiple sclerosis, enrolled in a pregnancy study. V gene TRBV5-8 combines with J gene TRBJ1-2; possibly TRBD1 for D (6 bases). CDR3 residues: CASRRRGGAYGYTF. CDR3 bases: TGTGCCAGCCGCCGCCGAGGGGGAGCCTATGGCTACACCTTC. The complete variable domain, with remaining parts taken from reference TRBV5-8 and TRBJ1-2, reads EAGVTQSPTHLIKTRGQQATLRCSPISGHTSVYWYQQALGLGLQFLLWYDEGEERNRGNFPPRFSGRQFPNYSSELNVNALELEDSALYLCASRRRGGAYGYTFGSGTRLTVV.